Given below is one TCR beta chain in context. This sample was included in a study of blood T cells in healthy people across ages. Sample-barcoded 5' priming and a J-beta primer mix drove a second PCR of roughly 6 to 12 cycles. The template-switch adaptor, which had 12 random nucleotides, put a tag on each cDNA molecule. TCRdb analysed the 5' RACE reads with MiXCR anew, one entry per CDR3 protein. Among about 730,000 distinct CDR3 sequences, more than 40% were seen once, and the ten largest hold 20% to 25%. Sequenced material: blood. This sequence originates from a woman aged 55 to 70 in good health.

DNA of the CDR3: TGCAGTGCTTCAGCCCTTTTGGAGCAGTACTTC. Translation gives CSASALLEQYF. The V and J genes are TRBV20-1 and TRBJ2-5; no clear D gene. Germline lookup yields CDR1 DFQATT and CDR2 SNEGSKA (reference sequence). The CDR3 sequence is 11 residues long. V was shortened by 5 bases and J by 11 bases, with 15 bases between the two germline ends.